These T cell receptor beta chains were read from a single sample in a study of tumor-infiltrating lymphocytes in primary liver carcinoma. TCRdb ran MiXCR on the multiplex PCR reads and lists one entry per CDR3 protein. Here the sample spans nearly 50,000 distinct CDR3 sequences, over 65% being singletons. Sequenced material: liver tumor tissue from sampling region 3. The receptors stem from a man aged 35 to 55 with primary liver carcinoma and hepatitis B virus infection. CDR3s include the opening cysteine and the closing phenylalanine or tryptophan. The order of the fields is V gene, J gene, D gene, clone size, CDR3 protein, CDR3 DNA. The D gene is left open where the match is weak. Clone size is given for some rows only: seen once, a few or many times, or a class if the clone is expanded.

>TRBV6-5|TRBJ2-7|NA|many
CASRRGPSSYEQYF
TGTGCCAGCAGAAGGGGACCGAGCTCCTACGAGCAGTACTTC
>TRBV6-5|TRBJ1-1|TRBD1|many
CASSYARDRAPKAFF
TGTGCCAGCAGTTACGCCCGGGACAGGGCCCCAAAAGCTTTCTTT
>TRBV11-2|TRBJ2-7|NA|NA
CASSQYSGEDYEQYF
TGCGCCAGCAGCCAATATTCGGGAGAGGACTACGAGCAGTACTTC
>TRBV10-3|TRBJ1-1|NA|NA
CATRQGATEAFF
TGTGCCACCAGACAAGGGGCCACTGAAGCTTTCTTT
>TRBV11-1|TRBJ2-1|NA|NA
CTSRHLGYNELFF
TGTACCAGCAGACATCTGGGCTACAATGAGCTGTTCTTC
>TRBV6-1|TRBJ2-7|NA|NA
CASSVREYSGEQYF
TGTGCCAGCAGTGTGAGGGAGTATTCGGGAGAGCAGTACTTC
>TRBV28|TRBJ2-2|NA|NA
CVSNTLDRTDGELFF
TGTGTCAGCAATACCCTGGACAGAACCGACGGGGAGCTGTTTTTT
>TRBV11-2|TRBJ2-3|TRBD2|NA
CASNLTTSGRAGQDTQYF
TGTGCCAGCAACCTAACAACTAGCGGGAGGGCGGGGCAAGATACGCAGTATTTT
>TRBV11-1|TRBJ2-7|NA|once
CASSHQGYNEQYF
TGTGCCAGCAGTCATCAGGGCTACAATGAGCAGTACTTC
>TRBV5-4|TRBJ2-5|TRBD1|NA
CASSNDRDRGQETHYF
TGTGCTAGCAGCAACGACCGGGACAGGGGACAAGAGACCCATTACTTC
>TRBV11-1|TRBJ2-1|NA|once
CASSLGATESYEQFF
TGTGCCAGCAGCTTAGGGGCGACCGAGTCCTACGAGCAGTTCTTC
>TRBV13|TRBJ2-2|NA|NA
CDSSSVSANTGELFF
TGTGACAGCAGCTCCGTCAGTGCGAACACCGGGGAGCTGTTTTTT
>TRBV9|TRBJ2-2|NA|few
CASSVLIEYGELFF
TGTGCCAGCAGCGTTCTAATCGAGTACGGGGAGCTGTTTTTT
>TRBV10-3|TRBJ2-3|TRBD2|NA
CAIRERLARGTAADTQYF
TGTGCCATTAGGGAAAGACTAGCGCGAGGAACCGCCGCAGATACGCAGTATTTT
>TRBV30|TRBJ1-3|NA|many
CAWGRNSGNTIYF
TGTGCCTGGGGTAGAAACTCTGGAAACACCATATATTTT
>TRBV11-2|TRBJ2-7|TRBD2|NA
CANSLFVGLAGGEYEQYF
TGTGCCAACAGCTTATTCGTTGGACTAGCGGGAGGGGAGTACGAGCAGTACTTC
>TRBV12-3/TRBV12-4|TRBJ1-1|TRBD1|NA
CASNRGDRGAFF
TGTGCCAGCAACCGGGGAGACAGGGGCGCTTTCTTT
>TRBV29-1|TRBJ2-2|NA|NA
CSIGRAALNTGELFF
TGCAGCATTGGGCGAGCGGCGCTGAACACCGGGGAGCTGTTTTTT
>TRBV28|TRBJ2-3|NA|once
CASRGLGVMDAQYF
TGTGCCAGCAGGGGACTGGGGGTAATGGATGCGCAATATTTT
>TRBV7-9|TRBJ2-5|NA|NA
CAISLGTPPDQETQYF
TGTGCCATCAGCCTCGGGACACCACCCGACCAAGAGACTCAGTACTTC
>TRBV11-2|TRBJ2-7|NA|NA
CAISSIVGRRYEQYF
TGTGCCATCAGCTCTATAGTGGGCCGGAGGTACGAGCAGTACTTC
>TRBV18|TRBJ2-1|NA|NA
CASSPPSGNELFF
TGTGCCAGTTCACCACCGTCAGGTAATGAGCTGTTCTTC
>TRBV6-5|TRBJ1-4|TRBD1|NA
CTSSRQGTNEKLFF
TGTACCAGCAGCCGACAGGGGACTAACGAAAAACTGTTTTTT
>TRBV13|TRBJ2-7|NA|few
CASSLVNGEVYEQYF
TGTGCCAGCAGCTTAGTCAACGGCGAGGTTTACGAGCAGTATTTC
>TRBV5-5|TRBJ2-5|NA|NA
CANSLGAGQETQYF
TGTGCCAACAGCTTAGGGGCAGGCCAAGAAACCCAGTACTTC
>TRBV11-2|TRBJ2-1|NA|NA
CTSCLDDAYEQFF
TGTACCAGCTGCTTAGATGATGCCTATGAGCAGTTCTTC
>TRBV29-1|TRBJ2-5|NA|NA
CSIRIEGGEIQYF
TGCAGCATTCGTATTGAGGGGGGAGAGATCCAGTACTTC
>TRBV7-8|TRBJ2-1|NA|NA
CASSSELVGAERFF
TGTGCCAGCAGCTCCGAACTAGTGGGAGCGGAGCGGTTCTTC
>TRBV20-1|TRBJ2-1|NA|NA
CSARLGSSYNEQFF
TGCAGTGCACGGCTGGGGAGCTCCTACAATGAGCAGTTCTTC
>TRBV12-3/TRBV12-4|TRBJ1-3|NA|many
CASSFGGGGGNTIYF
TGTGCCAGCAGTTTTGGTGGGGGAGGTGGAAACACCATATATTTT
>TRBV30|TRBJ2-4|NA|NA
CAWRPGPDKNIQYF
TGTGCCTGGAGGCCTGGACCAGACAAAAACATTCAGTACTTC
>TRBV29-1|TRBJ2-1|TRBD1|NA
CSGSPGQGAYEQFF
TGCAGCGGATCGCCGGGACAGGGGGCGTATGAGCAGTTCTTC
>TRBV6-6|TRBJ2-7|NA|NA
CASSYSGGSTGYEQSF
TGCGCCAGCAGTTACTCGGGGGGCTCAACGGGCTACGAGCAGTCCTTC
>TRBV4-1|TRBJ2-3|NA|NA
CASSPPGGGTDSQYF
TGCGCCAGCAGCCCCCCTGGGGGGGGCACAGATAGCCAGTATTTT
>TRBV14|TRBJ1-2|NA|NA
CGSSQGGVGTKGYTF
TGTGGCAGCAGCCAAGGAGGAGTCGGTACGAAAGGCTACACCTTC
>TRBV12-3/TRBV12-4|TRBJ1-5|NA|NA
CASCLLMVGISHQPQHF
TGTGCCAGCTGCCTGCTGATGGTCGGGATAAGCCATCAGCCCCAGCACTTT
>TRBV12-3/TRBV12-4|TRBJ2-1|NA|once
CAIRPNGGEQFF
TGTGCCATCAGGCCTAACGGCGGTGAGCAGTTCTTC
>TRBV29-1|TRBJ2-1|TRBD1|NA
CSDLRGTGDNEQFF
TGCAGCGATCTGAGGGGGACAGGGGACAATGAGCAGTTCTTC
>TRBV5-4|TRBJ2-5|NA|NA
CASSLDGGLVETQHF
TGTGCCAGCAGCTTGGACGGGGGGCTAGTGGAGACCCAGCACTTC
>TRBV10-3|TRBJ2-7|TRBD1|once
CAICEFPLQTGTGNYEQYF
TGTGCCATCTGTGAGTTCCCCCTCCAGACCGGGACAGGGAACTACGAGCAATACTTC
>TRBV28|TRBJ2-5|NA|NA
CASRSIREETQYF
TGTGCCAGCAGATCTATAAGGGAAGAGACCCAGTACTTC
>TRBV7-9|TRBJ1-2|NA|NA
CASSLSTHYGYTF
TGTGCCAGCAGTCTTAGTACACACTATGGCTACACCTTC
>TRBV6-1|TRBJ1-6|NA|NA
CTTTPQQGGNSPLHF
TGTACCACTACCCCCCAACAGGGCGGAAATTCACCCCTCCACTTT
>TRBV10-3|TRBJ2-7|NA|NA
CAISERGKEEQYF
TGTGCCATCAGTGAGCGGGGAAAGGAGGAGCAGTACTTC
>TRBV28|TRBJ1-1|NA|NA
CASSLLAGVTETFF
TGTGCCAGCAGTTTACTCGCAGGGGTCACTGAAACTTTCTTT
>TRBV29-1|TRBJ1-2|NA|NA
CSVEASGVCGYTF
TGCAGCGTTGAAGCATCAGGAGTTTGTGGCTACACCTTC
>TRBV7-8|TRBJ2-3|NA|NA
CASRVEDMQYF
TGTGCCAGTAGGGTAGAAGATATGCAGTATTTT
>TRBV10-3|TRBJ2-1|TRBD2|NA
CVIRGSGSGNEQSF
TGTGTCATCAGAGGTAGCGGGAGCGGCAATGAGCAGTCCTTC
>TRBV11-2|TRBJ2-1|NA|NA
CASILGDLRGHEQSF
TGTGCCAGCATACTAGGGGACCTCCGGGGACATGAACAGTCCTTC
>TRBV12-3/TRBV12-4|TRBJ1-1|NA|NA
CASSMGTSYEAFF
TGTGCCAGCAGCATGGGGACGTCCTATGAAGCTTTCTTT
>TRBV29-1|TRBJ2-1|TRBD2|medium-sized
CSVPTSGNYNEQFF
TGCAGCGTTCCGACTAGCGGCAACTACAATGAGCAGTTCTTC
>TRBV10-1|TRBJ2-2|NA|NA
CASSVAGAGTRELFF
TGCGCCAGCAGTGTGGCTGGGGCGGGCACCAGGGAGCTGTTTTTT
>TRBV11-1|TRBJ2-3|NA|NA
CASSKGPAVSIDTQYF
TGTGCTAGCAGCAAGGGACCAGCGGTTAGCATAGATACGCAGTATTTT
>TRBV10-3|TRBJ1-2|NA|NA
CDINESGHRSATNYGYTF
TGTGACATCAATGAGTCCGGACACAGATCAGCTACTAACTATGGCTACACCTTC
>TRBV29-1|TRBJ1-2|NA|many
CSAAGGPRKNGYTF
TGCAGCGCCGCCGGCGGTCCAAGGAAAAATGGCTACACCTTC